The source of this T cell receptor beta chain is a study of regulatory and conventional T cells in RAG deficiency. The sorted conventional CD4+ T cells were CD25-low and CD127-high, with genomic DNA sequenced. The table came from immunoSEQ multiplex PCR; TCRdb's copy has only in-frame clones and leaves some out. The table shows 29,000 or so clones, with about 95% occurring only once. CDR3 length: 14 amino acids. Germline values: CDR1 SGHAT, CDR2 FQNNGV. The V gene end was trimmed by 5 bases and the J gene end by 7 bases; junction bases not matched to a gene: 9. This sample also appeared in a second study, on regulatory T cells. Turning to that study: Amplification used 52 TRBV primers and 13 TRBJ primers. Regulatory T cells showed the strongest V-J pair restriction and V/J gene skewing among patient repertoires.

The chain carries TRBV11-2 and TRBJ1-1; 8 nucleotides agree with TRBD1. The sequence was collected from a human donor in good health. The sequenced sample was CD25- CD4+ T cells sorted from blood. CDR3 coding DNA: TGTGCCAGCAGCATCCGGACAGGGTCAAGTGAAGCTTTCTTT. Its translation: CASSIRTGSSEAFF.